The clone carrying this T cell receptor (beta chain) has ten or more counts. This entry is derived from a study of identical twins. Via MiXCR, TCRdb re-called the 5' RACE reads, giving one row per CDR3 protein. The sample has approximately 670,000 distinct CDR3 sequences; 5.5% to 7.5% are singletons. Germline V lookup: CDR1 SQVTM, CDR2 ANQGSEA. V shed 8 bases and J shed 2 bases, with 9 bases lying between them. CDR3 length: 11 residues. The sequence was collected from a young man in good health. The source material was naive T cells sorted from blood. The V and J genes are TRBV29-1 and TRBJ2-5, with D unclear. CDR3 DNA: TGCAGCCCCCGCTGGCAAGAGACCCAGTACTTC. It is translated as CSPRWQETQYF. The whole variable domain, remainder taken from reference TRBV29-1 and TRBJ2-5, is SAVISQKPSRDICQRGTSLTIQCQVDSQVTMMFWYRQQPGQSLTLIATANQGSEATYESGFVIDKFPISRPNLTFSTLTVSNMSPEDSSIYLCSPRWQETQYFGPGTRLLVL.